The clone carrying this TCR beta chain has a count of ten or more. The data stem from a study of T-cell reconstitution after alpha-beta-depleted transplantation in children. This sample's TCRbeta library carried unique molecular identifier barcodes. A single record per CDR3 protein comes from TCRdb applying MiXCR to the PCR reads. The table lists some 640,000 distinct CDR3 sequences, roughly 17% of them singletons. This CDR3 is 15 amino acids long. Germline CDR1 and CDR2: DFQATT and SNEGSKA (reference sequence). V was trimmed by 6 bases and J by 7 bases, leaving 19 bases between them. The clonotype comes from a human donor who donated a stem cell graft to a child with acute myeloid leukemia. V usage is TRBV20-1 and J usage is TRBJ1-6; maybe TRBD1 (6 bases). The sequencing used PBMCs from the stem cell graft donor, collected from the stem cell graft. This chain's CDR3 is CSAIRGARGNSPLHF. CDR3 bases: TGCAGTGCCATTCGGGGGGCGCGAGGGAATTCACCCCTCCACTTT.